A single sample is the source of the 20 T cell receptor beta chains below, sequenced in a study of blood T cell repertoires in COVID-19. Assay: immunoSEQ multiplex PCR; the TCRdb copy retains only in-frame clones and omits some. The sample has approximately 160,000 clones; around four fifths are singletons. Sequenced: peripheral blood. Receptors were obtained from a man aged 35-49 years who had recovered from COVID-19.

This clone was detected a few times. The chain is built from TRBV27 and TRBJ1-6; D perhaps matches TRBD1 (6 bases). With 3 bases removed from V and 6 bases from J, the gap between germline ends came to 9 bases. CDR1 is MNHEY and CDR2 is SMNVEV in the germline V gene (reference sequence). The CDR3 spans 14 residues. The CDR3 DNA is TGTGCCAGCAGTTTGGGAGGGGGTAATTCACCCCTCCACTTT. Translated, it gives CASSLGGGNSPLHF.

V usage is TRBV20-1 and J usage is TRBJ2-4, with 7 nucleotides matching TRBD2. Unmatched junction bases numbered 4, after V lost 6 bases and J lost 8 bases. This CDR3 region has 11 residues. Germline CDR1 reads DFQATT; CDR2 reads SNEGSKA (reference sequence). CDR3 coding DNA: TGCAGTGCCCTGGGGGGGGACATTCAGTACTTC. The encoded protein is CSALGGDIQYF.

This clone showed up just once. This chain links TRBV27 with TRBJ2-7, with D maybe TRBD2 (5 bases). The V gene lost 4 bases and the J gene lost 4 bases, with 11 bases spanning the gap. This CDR3 contains 13 residues. In germline, CDR1 is MNHEY, CDR2 SMNVEV (reference sequence). The CDR3: CASSSGKRYEQYF. The CDR3 DNA follows: TGTGCCAGCAGTTCGGGGAAGAGGTACGAGCAGTACTTC.

J is TRBJ1-2 and V is TRBV6-1; 8 bases map to TRBD1. Trimming at V came to 3 bases and at J to 10 bases, leaving 7 bases not matched to a gene. The CDR3 runs to 13 residues. Germline V lookup: CDR1 MNHNS, CDR2 SASEGT. Here the CDR3 reads CASSDRGQDLYTF. DNA for the CDR3: TGTGCCAGCAGTGACAGGGGACAGGACCTCTACACCTTC.

The rearrangement uses TRBV9 and TRBJ2-3, with TRBD1 matching over 7 bases. With V trimmed by 2 bases and J by 1 base, 7 bases remained unmatched. Germline CDR1 SGDLS, CDR2 YYNGEE. The CDR3 contains 16 residues. CDR3 in amino acids: CASSVTGVGGTDTQYF. The CDR3 region has the DNA TGTGCCAGCAGCGTTACAGGGGTGGGCGGCACAGATACGCAGTATTTT.

The CDR3 protein is CASSFGGKEEQYF. The CDR3 DNA reads as TGTGCCAGCAGCTTCGGCGGGAAAGAAGAGCAGTACTTC. The chain links TRBV5-6 to TRBJ2-7; possibly TRBD2 for D (6 bases). The germline gives CDR1 SGHDT, CDR2 YYEEEE. The CDR3 is 13 residues long. Trimming pared 2 bases from V and 7 bases from J, leaving 13 bases between.

This clone was observed a single time. The chain employs TRBV9 and TRBJ1-3; a weak D match, TRBD1 (5 bases). V lost 3 bases and J lost 0, with 16 bases in between. Germline V CDR1 and CDR2: SGDLS, YYNGEE. The CDR3 length is 17 residues. CDR3: CASSDETGLISGNTIYF. The DNA for the CDR3 is TGTGCCAGCAGCGACGAAACAGGCCTTATCTCTGGAAACACCATATATTTT.

The chain combines TRBV28 with TRBJ2-1; TRBD1 agrees at 7 bases. Germline V gene sequence: CDR1 MDHEN, CDR2 SYDVKM. CDR3 length: 15 amino acids. The V gene end was trimmed by 7 bases and the J gene end by 7 bases; junction bases not matched to a gene: 13. The DNA for the CDR3 is TGTGCCAGCACGGGGCCTTTGGCAGGGGGTAATGAGCAGTTCTTC. It is translated as CASTGPLAGGNEQFF.

For the CDR3, the DNA is TGTGCCAGCAGTTGGGCACCGGGGGAGGGTAATGAAAAACTGTTTTTT. Amino acids: CASSWAPGEGNEKLFF. The chain combines TRBV6-5 with TRBJ1-4, with D perhaps matching TRBD1 (5 bases). Germline lookup yields CDR1 MNHEY and CDR2 SVGAGI. This CDR3 comprises 16 residues. Trimming took off 4 bases at V and 4 bases at J, with 16 bases between the two ends.

This rearrangement joins TRBV7-9 to TRBJ2-7; 7 bases align to TRBD1. The CDR3 runs to 13 residues. V dropped 4 bases and J dropped 2; count of bases not matched to a gene: 2. From germline, CDR1 is SEHNR and CDR2 FQNEAQ (reference sequence). Here the CDR3 reads CASSSTGAYEQYF. The CDR3 bases are TGTGCCAGCAGCTCAACAGGGGCCTACGAGCAGTACTTC.

The chain recombines TRBV6-5 with TRBJ1-1; D not certain. CDR1 is MNHEY, CDR2 SVGAGI, per germline. V shed 0 bases and J shed 1 base, with 6 bases lying between them. The CDR3 runs 14 residues. The CDR3 spells CASSYSGKNTEAFF. DNA of the CDR3: TGTGCCAGCAGTTACTCGGGCAAGAACACTGAAGCTTTCTTT.

The rearrangement joins TRBV19 to TRBJ2-1, with D tentatively TRBD2 (8 bases). Germline CDR1 reads LNHDA; CDR2 reads SQIVND (reference sequence). The CDR3 extends over 16 amino acids. Between the trimmed V and J ends, which lost 9 bases and 4 bases, there was a span of 22 bases. The DNA of the CDR3 is TGTGCCAGCAAACAGGGGAGCGGGAGATCGTACAATGAGCAGTTCTTC. Its protein product is CASKQGSGRSYNEQFF.

This chain connects TRBV5-4 to TRBJ1-1, with TRBD1 matching over 8 bases. The CDR3 extends over 15 amino acids. Losses at the gene ends were 2 bases for V and 5 bases for J; bases not matched to a gene: 8. Germline lookup yields CDR1 SGHNT and CDR2 YYREEE (reference sequence). As DNA, the CDR3 is TGTGCCAGCAGCTTCCGCGGGACAGGAGGAACTGAAGCTTTCTTT. It yields the protein CASSFRGTGGTEAFF.

The chain combines TRBV7-9 with TRBJ2-7; a possible D gene is TRBD2 (6 bases). CDR1 is SEHNR and CDR2 is FQNEAQ in the germline V gene (reference sequence). Trimming left V 2 bases short and J 3 bases short, with 17 bases between. The CDR3 length is 16 residues. Here the CDR3 DNA reads TGTGCCAGCAGCTTATTGTATGGGGACGGGAGCTACGAGCAGTACTTC. Protein: CASSLLYGDGSYEQYF.

This clone was observed a single time. This chain joins TRBV11-1 and TRBJ2-7; TRBD1 might be the D (5 bases). Germline V gene sequence: CDR1 SGHAT, CDR2 FQDESV (reference sequence). This CDR3 region has 12 residues. V lost 4 bases, J lost 2 bases, and 6 bases lay in between. The CDR3 loop reads CASSSGPYEQYF. DNA of the CDR3: TGTGCCAGCAGCTCAGGGCCCTACGAGCAGTACTTC.

This chain links TRBV24-1 with TRBJ2-3, with 8 bases aligning to TRBD1. V lost 1 base, J lost 3 bases, and 5 bases stayed unmatched. The germline V gene encodes CDR1 KGHDR and CDR2 SFDVKD. This CDR3 region has 16 residues. The CDR3: CATSDFGRQGTDTQYF. The CDR3 nucleotides are TGTGCCACCAGTGATTTTGGGAGACAGGGGACAGATACGCAGTATTTT.

The genes are TRBV25-1 and TRBJ2-4; 7 nucleotides match TRBD2. The CDR3 length is 14 residues. Germline V CDR1 and CDR2: MGHDK, SYGVNS. V shed 8 bases and J 3 bases; nucleotides not matched to a gene: 7. For the CDR3, the DNA is TGTGCCAGCCGTCTGGGGGGGGACAAAAACATTCAGTACTTC. Translated: CASRLGGDKNIQYF.

This clone has only one observation. The chain carries TRBV7-8 and TRBJ2-2; TRBD2 might be the D (5 bases). Trimming took 5 bases from V and 5 from J, leaving 18 bases between them. The germline V gene encodes CDR1 SGHVS and CDR2 FQNEAQ. This CDR3 has 16 residues. CDR3: CASSALDYPRTGELFF. Written as DNA, the CDR3 is TGTGCCAGCAGCGCTCTTGACTACCCGAGGACCGGGGAGCTGTTTTTT.

In this sample, this clone turned up once. The genes are TRBV19 and TRBJ2-7; perhaps TRBD1 as D (6 bases). The CDR3 contains 13 residues. Germline V CDR1 and CDR2: LNHDA, SQIVND (reference sequence). V lost 6 bases, J lost 3 bases, and 12 bases lay in between. CDR3 DNA: TGTGCCAGTAGCCCGGGACACGGCTACGAGCAGTACTTC. Its translation is CASSPGHGYEQYF.

The genes are TRBV12-5 and TRBJ2-5; a weak D match, TRBD1 (6 bases). CDR3 size: 12 residues. V dropped 6 bases and J dropped 5 bases, with 10 bases sitting between them. CDR1 LGHNT and CDR2 FRNRAP come from the germline V gene. CDR3 sequence reads: CASGLQGETQYF. The CDR3 DNA is TGTGCTAGTGGGCTCCAGGGGGAGACCCAGTACTTC.